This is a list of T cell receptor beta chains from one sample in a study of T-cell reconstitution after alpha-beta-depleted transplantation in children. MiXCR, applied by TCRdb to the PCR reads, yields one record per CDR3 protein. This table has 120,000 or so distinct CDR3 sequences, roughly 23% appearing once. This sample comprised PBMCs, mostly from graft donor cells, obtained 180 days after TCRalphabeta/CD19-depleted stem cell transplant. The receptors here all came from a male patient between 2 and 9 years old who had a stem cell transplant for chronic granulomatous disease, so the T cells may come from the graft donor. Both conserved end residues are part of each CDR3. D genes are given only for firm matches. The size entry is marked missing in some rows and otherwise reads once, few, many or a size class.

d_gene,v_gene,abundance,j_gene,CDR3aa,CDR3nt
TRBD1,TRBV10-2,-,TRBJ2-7,CASSVTGASSYEQYF,TGCGCCAGCAGTGTCACAGGGGCAAGCTCCTACGAGCAGTACTTC
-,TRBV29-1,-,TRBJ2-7,CSVALGRANGQYF,TGCAGCGTTGCCTTGGGCAGGGCGAACGGGCAGTACTTC
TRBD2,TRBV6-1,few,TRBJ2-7,CASILTGGPYEQYF,TGTGCCAGCATATTGACGGGAGGACCCTACGAGCAGTACTTC
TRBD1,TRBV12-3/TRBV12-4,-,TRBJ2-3,CASNRQGAAYTDTQYF,TGTGCCAGCAACCGACAGGGGGCGGCTTACACAGATACGCAGTATTTT
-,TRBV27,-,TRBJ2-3,CASRTDTDTQYF,TGTGCCAGCAGGACAGACACAGATACGCAGTATTTT
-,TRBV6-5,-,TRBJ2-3,CASSYFSNTDTQYF,TGTGCCAGCAGTTACTTTTCGAACACAGATACGCAGTATTTT
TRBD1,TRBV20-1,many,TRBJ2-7,CSARVLGQDFSYEQYF,TGCAGTGCTAGAGTCCTCGGACAGGACTTTTCCTACGAGCAGTACTTC
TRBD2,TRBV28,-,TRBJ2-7,CASSLSGGGLVEQYF,TGTGCCAGCAGTTTATCGGGAGGAGGTCTCGTCGAGCAGTACTTC
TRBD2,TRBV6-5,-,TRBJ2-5,CASSYSREGTQYF,TGTGCCAGCAGTTACTCCAGGGAGGGGACCCAGTACTTC
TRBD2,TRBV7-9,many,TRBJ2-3,CASSLTGRAQYF,TGTGCCAGCAGCTTAACCGGGAGGGCGCAGTATTTT
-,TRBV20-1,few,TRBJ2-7,CSASRRPTLSAYEQYF,TGCAGTGCAAGCCGGCGACCCACCCTAAGCGCCTACGAGCAGTACTTC
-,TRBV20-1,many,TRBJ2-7,CSVTDQGSEQYF,TGCAGTGTAACGGATCAGGGATCCGAGCAGTACTTC
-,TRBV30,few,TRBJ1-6,CAWMVPAGSPLHF,TGTGCCTGGATGGTCCCAGCGGGGTCACCCCTCCACTTT
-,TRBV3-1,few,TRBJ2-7,CASSQFSRLPYEQYF,TGTGCCAGCAGCCAATTCTCCAGGCTCCCCTACGAGCAGTACTTC
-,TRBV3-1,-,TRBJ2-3,CASSPDIRADTQYF,TGTGCCAGCAGCCCGGATATCAGGGCTGATACGCAGTATTTT
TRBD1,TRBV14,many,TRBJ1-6,CASSQEPAGTGTSPLHF,TGTGCCAGCAGCCAAGAACCAGCCGGGACAGGGACTTCACCCCTCCACTTT
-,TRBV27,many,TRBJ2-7,CASGSGVSYEQYF,TGTGCCAGCGGGTCGGGGGTATCCTACGAGCAGTACTTC
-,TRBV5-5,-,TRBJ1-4,CASSLSGSPGKRGEKLFF,TGTGCCAGCAGTCTGTCGGGATCCCCCGGGAAACGGGGTGAAAAACTGTTTTTT
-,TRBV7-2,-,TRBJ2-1,CASSLERLEQFF,TGTGCCAGCAGCTTAGAACGATTGGAGCAGTTCTTC
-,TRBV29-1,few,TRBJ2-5,CSVVSAFQETQYF,TGCAGCGTTGTCTCAGCTTTCCAAGAGACCCAGTACTTC
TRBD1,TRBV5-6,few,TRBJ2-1,CASSLIGQGVYEQFF,TGTGCCAGCAGCTTGATCGGACAGGGAGTCTATGAGCAGTTCTTC
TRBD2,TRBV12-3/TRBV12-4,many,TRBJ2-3,CASSRIAGGWTDTQYF,TGTGCCAGCAGCCGGATAGCGGGGGGGTGGACAGATACGCAGTATTTT
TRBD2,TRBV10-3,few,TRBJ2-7,CAISGALAGVYEQYF,TGTGCCATCAGTGGGGCCTTAGCGGGAGTATACGAGCAGTACTTC
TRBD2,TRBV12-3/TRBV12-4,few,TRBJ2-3,CASRPGGAKDTQYF,TGTGCCAGCAGGCCGGGGGGGGCAAAGGATACGCAGTATTTT
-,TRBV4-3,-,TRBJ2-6,CASSQDTFRANVLTF,TGCGCCAGCAGCCAAGATACCTTTCGGGCCAACGTCCTGACTTTC
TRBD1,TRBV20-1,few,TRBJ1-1,CSARDRNRGMNTEAFF,TGCAGTGCTAGAGATAGGAACAGGGGTATGAACACTGAAGCTTTCTTT
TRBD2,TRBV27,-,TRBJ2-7,CASSLAGGHYEQYF,TGTGCCAGCAGTTTAGCGGGGGGCCACTACGAGCAGTACTTC
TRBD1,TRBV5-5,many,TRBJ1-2,CASSRTGQGVPYGYTF,TGTGCCAGCAGCCGGACCGGACAGGGGGTGCCCTATGGCTACACCTTC
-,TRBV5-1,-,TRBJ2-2,CASSLRGTGNTGELFF,TGCGCCAGCAGCTTGCGGGGGACTGGTAACACCGGGGAGCTGTTTTTT
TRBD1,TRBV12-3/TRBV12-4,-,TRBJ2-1,CASSLGDRAYNEQFF,TGTGCCAGCAGTTTAGGGGACAGGGCCTACAATGAGCAGTTCTTC
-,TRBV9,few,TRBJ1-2,CASSHRLGVYGYTF,TGTGCCAGCAGCCACAGACTAGGGGTCTATGGCTACACCTTC
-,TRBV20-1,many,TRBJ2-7,CSASGRGVSYEQYF,TGCAGTGCTAGTGGCCGAGGGGTTTCCTACGAGCAGTACTTC
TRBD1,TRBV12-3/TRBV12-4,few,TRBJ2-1,CASSLGTRQGAGNEQFF,TGTGCCAGCAGTTTAGGAACGAGACAGGGGGCAGGCAATGAGCAGTTCTTC
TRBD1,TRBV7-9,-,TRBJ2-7,CASSHGTGAADEQYF,TGTGCCAGCAGCCACGGGACAGGGGCTGCAGACGAGCAGTACTTC
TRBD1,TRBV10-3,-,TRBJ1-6,CAISPGTGNSPLHF,TGTGCCATCAGTCCCGGGACAGGGAATTCACCCCTCCACTTT
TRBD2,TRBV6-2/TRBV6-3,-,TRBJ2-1,CASVPGLPYNEQFF,TGTGCCAGTGTTCCGGGACTACCATACAATGAGCAGTTCTTC
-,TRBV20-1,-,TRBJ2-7,CSASPREFSVYEQYF,TGCAGTGCTAGCCCGAGGGAATTTTCCGTCTACGAGCAGTACTTC
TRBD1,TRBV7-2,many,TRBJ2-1,CASSDTGQGKNEQFF,TGTGCCAGCAGCGATACGGGACAGGGTAAGAATGAGCAGTTCTTC
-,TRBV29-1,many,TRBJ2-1,CSWSVANEQFF,TGCAGTTGGTCGGTCGCAAATGAGCAGTTCTTC
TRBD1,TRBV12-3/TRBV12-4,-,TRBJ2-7,CASSHWVGGQDEQYF,TGTGCCAGCAGTCACTGGGTAGGGGGCCAGGACGAGCAGTACTTC
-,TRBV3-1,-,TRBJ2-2,CASSQSWAGELFF,TGTGCCAGCAGCCAGAGCTGGGCCGGGGAGCTGTTTTTT
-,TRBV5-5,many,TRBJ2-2,CAVADGGELFF,TGTGCAGTGGCCGACGGCGGGGAGCTGTTTTTT
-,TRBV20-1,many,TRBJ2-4,CSARDDFEGNIQYF,TGCAGTGCTAGAGATGATTTCGAGGGAAACATTCAGTACTTC
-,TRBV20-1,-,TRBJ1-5,CSARGRGGSNQPQHF,TGCAGTGCTAGGGGCAGGGGAGGAAGCAATCAGCCCCAGCATTTT
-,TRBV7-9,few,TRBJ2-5,CASSLVRGQETQYF,TGTGCCAGCAGCTTAGTCCGGGGCCAAGAGACCCAGTACTTC
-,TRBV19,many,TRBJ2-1,CASTRALHSNEQFF,TGTGCCAGCACCAGGGCACTCCACAGCAATGAGCAGTTCTTC
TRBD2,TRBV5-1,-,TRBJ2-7,CASSFLAGNSYEQYF,TGCGCCAGCAGCTTTTTAGCGGGAAACTCCTACGAGCAGTACTTC
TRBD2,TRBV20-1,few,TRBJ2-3,CSAKLLAGVSTDTQYF,TGCAGTGCTAAACTACTAGCGGGCGTAAGCACAGATACGCAGTATTTT
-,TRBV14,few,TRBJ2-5,CASSQGSKTQYF,TGTGCCAGCAGCCAAGGCTCAAAGACCCAGTACTTC
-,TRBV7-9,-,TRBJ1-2,CASSVIRSTRVDGYTF,TGTGCCAGCAGCGTTATCCGCTCGACCAGGGTCGATGGCTACACCTTC
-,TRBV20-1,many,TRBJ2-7,CSASSGHEQYF,TGCAGTGCTAGTTCGGGGCACGAGCAGTACTTC
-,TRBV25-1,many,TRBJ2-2,CASSARVGPGELFF,TGTGCCAGCAGTGCTCGAGTGGGTCCCGGGGAGCTGTTTTTT
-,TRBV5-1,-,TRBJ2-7,CASSLLGDYEQYF,TGCGCCAGCAGCTTGTTGGGGGACTACGAGCAGTACTTC
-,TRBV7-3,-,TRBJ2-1,CASSLTGPNEQFF,TGTGCCAGCAGCTTAACGGGTCCCAATGAGCAGTTCTTC
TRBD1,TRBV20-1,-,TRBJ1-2,CSARGQGDYGYTF,TGCAGTGCTAGGGGACAGGGGGACTATGGCTACACCTTC
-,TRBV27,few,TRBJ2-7,CASSWQGNSYEQYF,TGTGCCAGCAGTTGGCAGGGCAACTCCTACGAGCAGTACTTC
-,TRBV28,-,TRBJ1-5,CASRGGKGNQPQHF,TGTGCCAGCCGAGGAGGGAAAGGCAATCAGCCCCAGCATTTT
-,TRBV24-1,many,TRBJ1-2,CAPNPRRRIYTF,TGTGCCCCCAATCCCCGGAGGCGCATCTACACCTTC
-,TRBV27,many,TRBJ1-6,CASSPGRTNSPLHF,TGTGCCAGCAGTCCGGGACGGACTAATTCACCCCTCCACTTT
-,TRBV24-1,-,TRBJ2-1,CATSDSRGREQFF,TGTGCCACCAGTGATTCTCGGGGTAGGGAGCAGTTCTTC